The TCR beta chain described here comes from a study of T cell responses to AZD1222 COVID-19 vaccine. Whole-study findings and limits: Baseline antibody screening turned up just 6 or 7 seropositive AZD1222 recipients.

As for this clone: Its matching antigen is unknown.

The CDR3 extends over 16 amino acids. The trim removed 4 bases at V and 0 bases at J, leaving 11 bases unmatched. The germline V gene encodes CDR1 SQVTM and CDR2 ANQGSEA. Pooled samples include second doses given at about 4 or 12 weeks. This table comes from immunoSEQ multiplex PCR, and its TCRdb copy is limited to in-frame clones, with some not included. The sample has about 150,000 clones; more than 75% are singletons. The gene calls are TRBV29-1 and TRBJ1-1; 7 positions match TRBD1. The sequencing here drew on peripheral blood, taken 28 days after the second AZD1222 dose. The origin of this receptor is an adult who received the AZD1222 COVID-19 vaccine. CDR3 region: CSVVKAGGVLNTEAFF. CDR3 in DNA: TGCAGCGTTGTGAAGGCAGGGGGGGTATTGAACACTGAAGCTTTCTTT. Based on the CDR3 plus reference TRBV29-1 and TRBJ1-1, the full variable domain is SAVISQKPSRDICQRGTSLTIQCQVDSQVTMMFWYRQQPGQSLTLIATANQGSEATYESGFVIDKFPISRPNLTFSTLTVSNMSPEDSSIYLCSVVKAGGVLNTEAFFGQGTRLTVV.